Listed below are T cell receptor beta chains from one sample, sequenced in a study of CD8 T cells in Susac syndrome. From the immunoSEQ multiplex PCR reads, TCRdb called clonotypes with MiXCR, one entry per CDR3 protein. Of approximately 150,000 distinct CDR3 sequences detected, roughly 94% appear once; the ten largest clones hold about 0.073%. Material for sequencing was CD4+ T cells from PBMCs. These receptors all stem from a human donor in good health. Both conserved end residues are part of each CDR3. A D gene is named only where the DNA matches it firmly. Clone size is stated in some rows and not others, as once, few, many or a class when expanded.

TRBV20-1	NA	NA	TRBJ1-1	CSARDQGGTEAFF	TGCAGTGCTAGAGATCAAGGTGGCACTGAAGCTTTCTTT
TRBV28	NA	NA	TRBJ1-2	CASSLGAGVAYGYTF	TGTGCCAGCAGTTTAGGGGCAGGGGTTGCCTATGGCTACACCTTC
TRBV19	NA	TRBD2	TRBJ2-2	CASSRTGTSGAGELFF	TGTGCCAGTAGTAGGACCGGGACTAGCGGGGCCGGGGAGCTGTTTTTT
TRBV6-5	NA	NA	TRBJ2-5	CASSPRGWETQYF	TGTGCCAGCAGCCCAAGGGGATGGGAGACCCAGTACTTC
TRBV5-1	NA	TRBD1	TRBJ1-5	CASSVGQASDQPQHF	TGCGCCAGCAGCGTCGGACAGGCGTCGGATCAGCCCCAGCATTTT
TRBV20-1	NA	NA	TRBJ1-1	CSARKGVGGTEAFF	TGCAGTGCTAGAAAAGGGGTTGGGGGCACTGAAGCTTTCTTT
TRBV20-1	NA	NA	TRBJ2-5	CSAGGGQFQETQYF	TGCAGTGCTGGGGGGGGACAGTTCCAAGAGACCCAGTACTTC
TRBV11-2	few	NA	TRBJ2-5	CASSSPPGHRQETQYF	TGTGCCAGCAGCTCGCCTCCGGGACACCGACAAGAGACCCAGTACTTC
TRBV13	NA	TRBD1	TRBJ1-6	CASSFRWDSLNSPLHF	TGTGCCAGCAGCTTTCGCTGGGACAGCCTTAATTCACCCCTCCACTTT
TRBV12-3/TRBV12-4	NA	NA	TRBJ1-1	CASSLEGGREAFF	TGTGCCAGCAGTTTAGAAGGGGGGAGAGAAGCTTTCTTT
TRBV4-1	NA	NA	TRBJ1-5	CASSQQNQPQHF	TGCGCCAGCAGCCAACAAAATCAGCCCCAGCATTTT
TRBV7-9	NA	NA	TRBJ2-5	CASSQNPLETQYF	TGTGCCAGCAGTCAAAACCCCCTAGAGACCCAGTACTTC